This T cell receptor beta chain was sequenced for a study of T cell changes during pregnancy in multiple sclerosis. V gave up 5 bases and J gave up 2 bases; unmatched junction bases: 3. This CDR3 spans 13 amino acids. Germline CDR1 SEHNR, CDR2 FQNEAQ (reference sequence). Method: immunoSEQ multiplex PCR; TCRdb's copy keeps in-frame clones and lacks some. This sample yields 55,000 to 75,000 clones, of which about 94% are seen a single time; 2.5% to 3.5% belongs to the top ten. This receptor was identified in a female donor with multiple sclerosis, enrolled in a pregnancy study. The chain joins TRBV7-9 to TRBJ2-7; 7 bases line up with TRBD1. Sequences were derived from CD8+ T cells from peripheral blood mononuclear cells, sampled in the second trimester of pregnancy. CDR3 amino acids: CASSTGTAYEQYF. The CDR3 DNA follows: TGTGCCAGCAGCACCGGGACAGCCTACGAGCAGTACTTC.